A selection of T cell receptor beta chains follows, all from one sample in a study of a mutant IDH1 vaccine in newly diagnosed glioma. Profiled with immunoSEQ multiplex PCR; TCRdb holds only in-frame clones, not every one. The sample holds tens of thousands of clones; 92% are singletons and the top ten take about 2.3%. Their antigens are not known. Source: PBMCs, taken from a glioma patient whose treatment included an IDH1 peptide vaccine. These receptors were collected from a man aged 45-60 years with glioma. Both conserved end residues are part of each CDR3. A D gene is named only where the DNA matches it firmly. For some rows the clone size is stated as once, few or many, or as a class when expanded; others skip it.

D	V	J	size	DNA	CDR3
TRBD1	TRBV10-3	TRBJ1-1	few	TGTGCCATCAGTGATTACAGGGGTTCGACTGAAGCTTTCTTT	CAISDYRGSTEAFF
NA	TRBV15	TRBJ2-3	NA	TGTGCCACCAGCAGAGGGGAGAGCACAGATACGCAGTATTTT	CATSRGESTDTQYF
TRBD2	TRBV29-1	TRBJ2-1	NA	TGCAGCGTTGAGGCCCTAGCGGGGGGCATAGGGTACAATGAGCAGTTCTTC	CSVEALAGGIGYNEQFF
TRBD1	TRBV2	TRBJ2-5	NA	TGTGCCAGCAGCCCCGGACAGGGGTACCAAGAGACCCAGTACTTC	CASSPGQGYQETQYF
NA	TRBV7-2	TRBJ1-1	NA	TGTGCCAGCAGCTTTGTGGCACCGCCGAACACTGAAGCTTTCTTT	CASSFVAPPNTEAFF
NA	TRBV7-2	TRBJ2-7	NA	TGTGCCAGCAGCTTAGGCTTGGACAGCTACGAGCAGTACTTC	CASSLGLDSYEQYF
TRBD1	TRBV6-1	TRBJ2-1	NA	TGTGCCAGCAGTGGGCCAGGGGGCTACAATGAGCAGTTCTTC	CASSGPGGYNEQFF
NA	TRBV6-5	TRBJ1-6	NA	TGTGCCAGCAGTTACAGTAGAAAGAATTCACCCCTCCACTTT	CASSYSRKNSPLHF
NA	TRBV5-1	TRBJ2-1	NA	TGCGCCAGCAGCTTGGAGGACCCAGCGCGAAATGAGCAGTTCTTC	CASSLEDPARNEQFF
TRBD1	TRBV18	TRBJ1-4	NA	TGTGCCAGCTCAGCCGGACAGGCAACTAATGAAAAACTGTTTTTT	CASSAGQATNEKLFF
NA	TRBV10-2	TRBJ1-3	NA	TGCGCCAGCTCGTGGGGAAACAACACCATATATTTT	CASSWGNNTIYF
NA	TRBV4-1	TRBJ1-5	once	TGCGCCAGCAGCCTTCGAGACAGCCTCGATAATCAGCCCCAGCATTTT	CASSLRDSLDNQPQHF
NA	TRBV9	TRBJ1-3	once	TGTGCCAGCAGCGTAGAAGGACAGACCTCTGGAAACACCATATATTTT	CASSVEGQTSGNTIYF
TRBD2	TRBV10-2	TRBJ2-7	once	TGCGCCAGCAGTGAGTCGACAGGTAGCGGGGGCTCCTACGAGCAGTACTTC	CASSESTGSGGSYEQYF
TRBD1	TRBV7-2	TRBJ1-4	NA	TGTGCCAGCAGCCCACAGTTACAGGGGGCGAGTGAAAAACTGTTTTTT	CASSPQLQGASEKLFF
TRBD1	TRBV5-4	TRBJ1-1	NA	TGTGCCAGCAGCTTGATTGAGGGACAGGAAGCTTTCTTT	CASSLIEGQEAFF
TRBD2	TRBV9	TRBJ2-3	NA	TGTGCCAGCAGCGTAGCTCCAGCGGGGGGGCGGGATACGCAGTATTTT	CASSVAPAGGRDTQYF
TRBD2	TRBV29-1	TRBJ2-3	NA	TGCAGCGGCGGAGGTCTAGCGGGAGGGGGTAGCACAGATACGCAGTATTTT	CSGGGLAGGGSTDTQYF
NA	TRBV9	TRBJ2-3	NA	TGTGCCAGCAGCGTAGAGGAGACTATAAGTCTTGGTTCTAGGAATACAGATACGCAGTATTTT	CASSVEETISLGSRNTDTQYF
TRBD1	TRBV9	TRBJ2-2	once	TGTGCCAGCAGCCCAGGGGGACAGGGAGTGACCGGGGAGCTGTTTTTT	CASSPGGQGVTGELFF
NA	TRBV9	TRBJ2-2	NA	TGTGCCAGCAGCGTAGATAGTACCGGGGAGCTGTTTTTT	CASSVDSTGELFF
NA	TRBV19	TRBJ1-2	NA	TGTGCCAGTAGTATTTTCCCAGAAAACTATGGCTACACCTTC	CASSIFPENYGYTF
NA	TRBV7-2	TRBJ2-1	NA	TGTGCCAGCAGCTTTAGGGTAGGGGATGAGCAGTTCTTC	CASSFRVGDEQFF
NA	TRBV15	TRBJ2-7	NA	TGTGCCACCAGCAGAGATCTGCCATTCTCCTACGAGCAGTACTTC	CATSRDLPFSYEQYF
NA	TRBV5-6	TRBJ2-5	NA	TGTGCCAGCAGCTTGCGCCGGGAAGAGACCCAGTACTTC	CASSLRREETQYF
NA	TRBV10-3	TRBJ2-7	once	TGTGCCATCAGTGAGGGCGGCCTCTACGAGCAGTACTTC	CAISEGGLYEQYF
NA	TRBV2	TRBJ2-7	NA	TGTGCCAGCAGTGAAGTTTCCCGGGCAGATTACGAGCAGTACTTC	CASSEVSRADYEQYF
TRBD1	TRBV5-1	TRBJ1-4	NA	TGCGCCAGCAGCCTGACAGGGAGGGAAAAACTGTTTTTT	CASSLTGREKLFF
NA	TRBV11-2	TRBJ2-7	NA	TGTGCCAGCAGCTGGGGGCAGGGACCCTACGAGCAGTACTTC	CASSWGQGPYEQYF
NA	TRBV9	TRBJ2-3	NA	TGTGCCAGCAGCGTAGGCGGGGACCGAGATACGCAGTATTTT	CASSVGGDRDTQYF
NA	TRBV12-5	TRBJ1-1	NA	TGTGCTAGTGGTTTGGTAACCCTATTGGGGCAGGGAAAACCTAACACTGAAGCTTTCTTT	CASGLVTLLGQGKPNTEAFF
NA	TRBV7-2	TRBJ2-5	once	TGTGCCAGCAGCTCCCGACCCCTAGAGACCCAGTACTTC	CASSSRPLETQYF
NA	TRBV19	TRBJ2-6	once	TGTGCCAGTTCAGAATCTGGGGCCAACGTCCTGACTTTC	CASSESGANVLTF
NA	TRBV27	TRBJ2-2	NA	TGTGCCAGCAGTTTTGGGGAGCGCACCGGGGAGCTGTTTTTT	CASSFGERTGELFF
NA	TRBV7-8	TRBJ2-7	NA	TGTGCCAGCAGCTTCGGGGAATTGTACGAGCAGTACTTC	CASSFGELYEQYF
NA	TRBV6-6	TRBJ1-5	NA	TGTGCCAGCAGAAAAACAGGGAGTGATCAGCCCCAGCATTTT	CASRKTGSDQPQHF
NA	TRBV5-6	TRBJ2-1	NA	TGTGCCAGCAGCTTAAACGATCATGAGCAGTTCTTC	CASSLNDHEQFF
NA	TRBV7-2	TRBJ2-3	NA	TGTGCCAGCAGCTTAGCCAGGGGTTGGGCAGATACGCAGTATTTT	CASSLARGWADTQYF
NA	TRBV19	TRBJ1-1	NA	TGTGCCAGTAGTATCAGGGGCCCGAACACTGAAGCTTTCTTT	CASSIRGPNTEAFF
NA	TRBV7-7	TRBJ2-7	once	TGTGCTAGCAGCTTGGGGACGGCTAACTACGAGCAGTACTTC	CASSLGTANYEQYF
TRBD2	TRBV10-3	TRBJ2-1	NA	TGTGCCATCAGTGGGGCGGCTAGCGGGTCCTACAATGAGCAGTTCTTC	CAISGAASGSYNEQFF
TRBD1	TRBV7-9	TRBJ1-1	NA	TGTGCCAGCAGCTTCGGGACAGGGGAAACTGAAGCTTTCTTT	CASSFGTGETEAFF
TRBD1	TRBV7-9	TRBJ1-2	NA	TGTGCCAGCAGGCCGACAGGGAACTATGGCTACACCTTC	CASRPTGNYGYTF
TRBD2	TRBV19	TRBJ2-4	NA	TGTGCCAGTAGGCGAGCGGGGGGGAGGCAAAACATTCAGTACTTC	CASRRAGGRQNIQYF